Included here is one T cell receptor beta chain sequence, with context. This specimen comes from a study of blood T cell repertoires in COVID-19. Whole-study context: The analysed material was cDNA or gDNA that came from T cells, B-cell-depleted T cells, or PBMCs.

The V gene's germline CDR1 is KGHDR and CDR2 SFDVKD. This CDR3 region has 16 residues. V lost 3 bases and J 2 bases, leaving 15 bases between the germline ends. Here immunoSEQ multiplex PCR was the method, and the copy in TCRdb shows in-frame clones only, minus some. The repertoire holds approximately 310,000 clones, 85% seen once, with over 1.5% in the top ten. This sequence was found in a woman aged 25 to 45 who had been exposed to COVID-19. This chain joins TRBV24-1 and TRBJ1-2; D is ambiguous. The sample comprised PBMCs or T cells enriched from blood (not recorded which). The CDR3 nucleotides read TGTGCCACCAGTGATCCGACTCTAATTGCCAACTATGGCTACACCTTC. Protein product: CATSDPTLIANYGYTF.